This is a list of T cell receptor beta chains from one sample in a study of human T cells and chemical hapten exposure. Each CDR3 protein is one row after TCRdb ran MiXCR on the 5' RACE reads. The sample lists roughly 120,000 distinct CDR3 sequences, approximately 19% occurring once. The receptors come from a human donor in good health. Both conserved end residues are part of each CDR3. The order of the fields is clone size, V gene, J gene, D gene, CDR3 length, CDR3 protein, CDR3 DNA. A D gene is named only where the DNA matches it firmly. Some rows mark clone size as missing; the rest say once, few, many or name a class of expanded clone.

>.|TRBV15|TRBJ2-1|TRBD2|16
CATSRDLLAGYNEQFF
TGTGCCACCAGCAGAGATCTACTAGCGGGGTACAATGAGCAGTTCTTC
>.|TRBV28|TRBJ2-7|TRBD1|16
CATGTLRDRGEDEQYF
TGTGCCACGGGAACCCTCCGGGACAGGGGTGAGGACGAGCAGTACTTC
>.|TRBV3-1|TRBJ2-7|TRBD2|18
CASSQVEFLGGRREEQYF
TGTGCCAGCAGCCAGGTGGAATTTCTCGGCGGGAGACGAGAGGAGCAGTACTTC
>.|TRBV12-3/TRBV12-4|TRBJ2-7|.|16
CASSPRQSIRGYEQYF
TGTGCCAGCAGTCCCCGACAGTCTATTAGGGGATACGAGCAGTACTTC
>.|TRBV6-5|TRBJ2-3|.|12
CATGADPDTQYF
TGTGCCACAGGGGCGGACCCAGATACGCAGTATTTT
>.|TRBV6-5|TRBJ1-1|.|16
CASSYRGDFLNTEAFF
TGTGCCAGCAGCTATAGGGGGGATTTTTTGAACACTGAAGCTTTCTTT
>.|TRBV5-1|TRBJ1-1|.|12
CASTSAASEAFF
TGCGCCAGCACCTCAGCGGCATCTGAAGCTTTCTTT
>few|TRBV2|TRBJ1-5|.|12
CASQRSNQPQHF
TGTGCCAGCCAACGGAGCAATCAGCCCCAGCATTTT
>few|TRBV12-3/TRBV12-4|TRBJ2-5|TRBD2|14
CASGLAGVRETQYF
TGTGCCTCCGGTCTAGCGGGAGTTCGAGAGACCCAGTACTTC
>few|TRBV3-1|TRBJ2-1|.|11
CASSQELEQFF
TGTGCCAGCAGCCAAGAGTTGGAGCAGTTCTTC
>.|TRBV7-9|TRBJ1-6|.|15
CASSPDIGGNSPLHF
TGTGCCAGCAGCCCAGATATTGGTGGAAATTCACCCCTCCACTTT
>few|TRBV7-8|TRBJ1-6|.|12
CASSRTNSPLHF
TGTGCCAGCAGCCGTACGAATTCACCCCTCCACTTT
>few|TRBV4-1|TRBJ1-1|.|13
CASSQEWETEAFF
TGCGCCAGCAGCCAAGAATGGGAGACTGAAGCTTTCTTT
>.|TRBV9|TRBJ2-3|TRBD1|14
CASSAGTGTDTQYF
TGTGCCAGCAGCGCCGGGACAGGGACAGATACGCAGTATTTT
>few|TRBV2|TRBJ1-3|.|14
CASMGPISGNTIYF
TGTGCCAGCATGGGGCCTATCTCTGGAAACACCATATATTTT
>few|TRBV5-4|TRBJ2-1|TRBD2|13
CASSLLTSYEQFF
TGTGCCAGCAGCTTGTTGACTAGCTATGAGCAGTTCTTC
>few|TRBV4-1|TRBJ2-7|.|15
CASSHPPTGTYEQYF
TGCGCCAGCAGCCATCCTCCTACAGGGACCTACGAGCAGTACTTC
>.|TRBV11-2|TRBJ2-7|TRBD2|16
CASSGGTSGSAYEQYF
TGTGCCAGCAGCGGAGGGACTAGCGGGAGCGCCTACGAGCAGTACTTC
>.|TRBV7-2|TRBJ2-3|TRBD2|14
CASGKTSGTDTQYF
TGTGCCAGCGGAAAGACTAGCGGCACAGATACGCAGTATTTT
>.|TRBV23-1|TRBJ1-2|TRBD1|16
CASTNSFRDRNYGYTF
TGCGCCAGCACCAACTCTTTCCGGGACAGAAACTATGGCTACACCTTC
>.|TRBV10-3|TRBJ2-7|.|17
CAISEIFGEENSYEQYF
TGTGCCATCAGTGAGATTTTTGGGGAAGAAAACTCCTACGAGCAGTACTTC
>.|TRBV24-1|TRBJ2-1|TRBD2|17
CATSTTSGLAPYNEQFF
TGTGCCACCAGTACCACTAGCGGTCTAGCCCCCTACAATGAGCAGTTCTTC
>many|TRBV27|TRBJ1-1|.|12
CASRTANTEAFF
TGTGCCAGCAGGACAGCGAACACTGAAGCTTTCTTT
>.|TRBV6-4|TRBJ2-2|.|14
CASSLQGNTGELFF
TGTGCCAGCAGCCTACAGGGGAACACCGGGGAGCTGTTTTTT
>few|TRBV12-3/TRBV12-4|TRBJ1-4|.|12
CASCRGLEKLFF
TGTGCCAGCTGCCGGGGGCTTGAAAAACTGTTTTTT
>.|TRBV12-3/TRBV12-4|TRBJ1-1|TRBD1|12
CASSRSTGEAFF
TGTGCCAGCAGTAGATCGACAGGGGAAGCTTTCTTT
>few|TRBV4-2|TRBJ2-3|TRBD2|18
CASSQDLSWSGISDTQYF
TGTGCCAGCAGCCAAGATTTAAGCTGGAGCGGGATTTCAGATACGCAGTATTTT
>many|TRBV27|TRBJ2-3|.|13
CASSSIGTDTQYF
TGTGCCAGCAGTTCGATAGGCACAGATACGCAGTATTTT